The clone carrying this T cell receptor beta chain was found a few times. Antigen specificity is unknown. The CDR3 extends over 14 amino acids. V was clipped by 5 bases and J by 7 bases, with 15 bases between them. Germline V gene sequence: CDR1 LNHNV, CDR2 YYDKDF (reference sequence). The sample belongs to a study of cytomegalovirus exposure and HLA in healthy donors. Overall study findings and caveats: The study assumed roughly uniform donor sequencing depth for presence/absence analyses.

The PCR had 60 Vbeta and 13 Jbeta primers. This table comes from immunoSEQ multiplex PCR, and its TCRdb copy is limited to in-frame clones, with some not included. The table shows under 200,000 clones, with over 60% occurring only once. This sequence was found in a woman aged 45 to 65 in good health and CMV-seronegative. V and J are TRBV15 and TRBJ2-1, with D maybe TRBD2 (6 bases). Specimen: PBMCs. CDR3: CATSGAGSTNEQFF. CDR3 bases: TGTGCCACCAGCGGGGCGGGGAGCACGAATGAGCAGTTCTTC.